This TCR beta chain was captured in a study of OX40 agonist ivuxolimab in advanced cancers. The study in broad terms: Ivuxolimab was an agonistic, fully human IgG2 monoclonal antibody directed against OX40 (CD134), a costimulatory receptor. Intravenous ivuxolimab was administered to patients every 2 weeks at six dose levels: 0.01, 0.1, 0.3, 1.5, 3 and 10 mg/kg. Of the approximately 50 dose-escalation patients, hepatocellular carcinoma was present in some 19, melanoma in some 15, renal cell carcinoma in 9 and head and neck cancer in 9. In the dose-escalation cohort, approximately 82% of patients were male, and the mean age was roughly 60 years with a range of roughly 20 to 85. Prior anti-PD-1, anti-PD-L1 or anti-CTLA-4 therapy was permitted, and checkpoint inhibitors had been received by more than 35% of dose-escalation patients. Partial responses occurred in three dose-escalation patients, of whom one had hepatocellular carcinoma and two had cutaneous melanoma. The point of sequencing TCRbeta in the periphery was to test whether ivuxolimab changed TCR sequence diversity and drove clonal T-cell expansion. The monotherapy dose-escalation portion (N of about 50 patients) of the phase I ivuxolimab trial is reported in the paper.

On this clone itself: No antigen is known for it. Base qualities were left out, and no much larger clone turns up one base away.

Overall results and qualifications from the work: Low levels of normalized T-cell clonal expansion were also seen in some patients who did not respond. In partial responders in the 0.1-3.0 mg/kg groups, normalized peripheral clonal expansion was found to be among the lowest, especially among CD8+ T cells. The antigen specificity of the peripheral T cells that underwent clonal expansion was not determined. After ivuxolimab, more expanded clones were found on average in CD8+ T cells than in CD4+ T cells. At doses from 0.1 to 3.0 mg/kg, clonal expansion was seen in both CD4+ and CD8+ blood T cells between baseline and week 6.

Genomic DNA was isolated from the sorted cells so that the TCRbeta CDR3 region could be sequenced. TCRbeta CDR3 regions were sequenced using the immunoSEQ Assay. The clones in this table, taken by TCRdb from immuneACCESS, are in-frame only. Not every clone is retained; where verified, under half of the shortfall comes from an unresolved V gene, and the cause of the rest is unknown. The sample data list about 88,000 clones, and roughly 89% of these were observed just once. 1.5% to 2% of the sample is in the top ten clones. V is trimmed back by 3 bases and J by 5 bases, and the junction contains 9 bases that no gene match accounts for. Taken from the germline V gene, the CDR1 and CDR2 loops are MGHRA and YSYEKL. The CDR3 sequence holds 17 residues, the cysteine and phenylalanine included. Of all the DNA, just the CDR3 is kept, 51 bases in frame from base 1. Patients with autoimmune disease history or receiving systemic immunosuppression were excluded from the trial. In every dose cohort, peripheral blood was drawn for TCR sequencing at baseline, cycle 4 day 1, and cycle 7 day 1. The samples were drawn from a first-in-human, open-label, multicenter phase I dose-escalation trial of ivuxolimab. Adults with locally advanced or metastatic head and neck squamous cell, hepatocellular, melanoma or renal cell carcinoma were enrolled in the trial. Before TCR sequencing, CD4+ T cells and CD8+ T cells from peripheral blood were sorted into separate populations.

The chain couples TRBV4-1 to TRBJ2-2, and 10 bases in between align with TRBD1. This clonotype was obtained from an adult with an advanced solid tumor such as melanoma, head and neck, liver or kidney cancer. Sequencing was performed on CD4+ or CD8+ T cells sorted from blood, taken in a trial of the OX40 agonist ivuxolimab. Here the CDR3 is given as CASSQNTGQGVTGELFF. Here is the DNA: TGCGCCAGCAGCCAGAATACAGGACAGGGGGTTACCGGGGAGCTGTTTTTT.